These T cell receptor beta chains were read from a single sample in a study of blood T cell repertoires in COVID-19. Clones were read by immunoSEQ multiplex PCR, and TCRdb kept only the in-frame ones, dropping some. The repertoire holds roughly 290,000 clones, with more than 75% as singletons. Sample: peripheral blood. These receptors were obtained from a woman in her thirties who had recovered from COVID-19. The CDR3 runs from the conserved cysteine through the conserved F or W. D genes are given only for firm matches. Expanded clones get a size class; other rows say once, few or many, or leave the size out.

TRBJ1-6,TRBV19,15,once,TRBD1,TGTGCCAGTAGCCCGGACAGGGGAGAAAGTTCACCCCTCCACTTT,CASSPDRGESSPLHF
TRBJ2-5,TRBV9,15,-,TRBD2,TGTGCCAGCAGCCCCAGCGGGGGGTGGGGGGAGACCCAGTACTTC,CASSPSGGWGETQYF
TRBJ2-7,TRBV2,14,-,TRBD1,TGTGCCAGCAGTGAAAACGGGGACAGGGCTCCGAAGTACTTC,CASSENGDRAPKYF
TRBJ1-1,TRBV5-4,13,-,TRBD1,TGTGCCAGCAGCCTCGGACAGGGGGCCCCCCCCTTCTTT,CASSLGQGAPPFF
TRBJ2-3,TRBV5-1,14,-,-,TGCGCCAGCAGCGAGAGGGCGGAAACAGATACGCAGTATTTT,CASSERAETDTQYF
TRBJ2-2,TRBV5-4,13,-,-,TGTGCCAGCAGCTCCGGGATAACCGGGGAGCTGTTTTTT,CASSSGITGELFF
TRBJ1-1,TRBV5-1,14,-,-,TGCGCCAGCAGCTTGGGCGCGGTCAACACTGAAGCTTTCTTT,CASSLGAVNTEAFF
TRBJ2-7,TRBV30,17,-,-,TGTGCCTGGAGTGTAACGGTACAGAGTTCTATCCATCTCGAGCAGTACTTC,CAWSVTVQSSIHLEQYF
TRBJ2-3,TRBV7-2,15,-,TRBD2,TGTGCCAGCAGCTGGGGCGGACTAGTGGCAGATACGCAGTATTTT,CASSWGGLVADTQYF
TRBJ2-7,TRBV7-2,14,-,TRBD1,TGTGCCAGCAGGACGACAGGGGGAATCTACGAGCAGTACTTC,CASRTTGGIYEQYF
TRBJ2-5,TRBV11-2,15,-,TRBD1,TGTGCCAGCAGCTTAGATGGGGACAGGGGTGAGACCCAGTACTTC,CASSLDGDRGETQYF
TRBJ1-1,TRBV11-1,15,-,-,TGTGCCAGCAGCTACTCAGACAGGCCGGAGACTGAAGCTTTCTTT,CASSYSDRPETEAFF
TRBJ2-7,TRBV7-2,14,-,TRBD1,TGTGCCAGCAGCCAACCCGGGACAGCCTACGAGCAGTACTTC,CASSQPGTAYEQYF
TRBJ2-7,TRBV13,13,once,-,TGTGCCAGCAGCTTAGGGGCCTCTTACGAGCAGTACTTC,CASSLGASYEQYF
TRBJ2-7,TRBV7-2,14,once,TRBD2,TGTGCCAGCAGCTCCGGACTAGCGGGACACGAGCAGTACTTC,CASSSGLAGHEQYF
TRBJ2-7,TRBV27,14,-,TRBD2,TGTGCCAGCAGTTTAGGGACTAGTCTGTACGAGCAGTACTTC,CASSLGTSLYEQYF
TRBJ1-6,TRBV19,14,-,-,TGTGCCAGTAGAGCGGGCAGCATCAATTCACCCCTCCACTTT,CASRAGSINSPLHF
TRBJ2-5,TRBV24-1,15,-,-,TGTGCCACCAGTGATCCAGGACAGGGAGGGGAGACCCAGTACTTC,CATSDPGQGGETQYF
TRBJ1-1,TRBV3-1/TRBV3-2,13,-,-,TGTGCCAGCAGCCAATCGCCGGGGACTGAAGCTTTCTTT,CASSQSPGTEAFF
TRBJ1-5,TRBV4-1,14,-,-,TGCGCCAGCAGCCCTCCTAATAGCAATCAGCCCCAGCATTTT,CASSPPNSNQPQHF